The clone carrying this TCR beta chain was observed a few times. What it binds is not known. The record originates from a study of T cells in Graves' hyperthyroidism and ophthalmopathy. Germline V lookup: CDR1 DFQATT, CDR2 SNEGSKA (reference sequence). Trimming took off 4 bases at V and 6 bases at J, with 10 bases between the two ends. This CDR3 is 13 amino acids long. Amplified TCR beta CDR3 regions derived from RNA transcripts. First-round RT-PCR with HTBI primers amplified the TCR CDR3 region. TCRdb recomputed calls from the multiplex PCR reads with MiXCR, one row per CDR3 protein. The sample lists about 290,000 distinct CDR3 sequences; 13% were seen once. Participants, patients aged 18 to 65, had newly diagnosed hyperthyroidism with a duration under 2 months. Clinical symptoms, serum thyroxine, TRAb, thyroid ultrasound and orbital computed tomography informed diagnoses. Study-level findings and limits: A 13 V-J signature model discriminated ophthalmopathy versus stable hyperthyroidism. Peripheral blood also featured most of the thyroid clonotypes expanded above 0.001.

This sequence was found in a woman in her 30s with Graves' hyperthyroidism that later progressed to Graves' ophthalmopathy. The sequenced sample was blood. The chain has TRBV20-1 and TRBJ1-6; D unresolved. CDR3 in amino acids: CSAIPQPNSPLHF. The CDR3 DNA follows: TGCAGTGCTATTCCGCAGCCTAATTCACCCCTCCACTTT.